Following are 17 T cell receptor beta chains from one sample sequenced in a study of cytomegalovirus exposure and HLA in healthy donors. PCR amplification relied on 60 Vbeta primers (plus 13 Jbeta primers). The method was immunoSEQ multiplex PCR; TCRdb's version includes in-frame clones alone and lacks a portion of them. The top ten hold approximately 6.4% of the sample, which has about 130,000 clones, 65% to 75% seen once. The specimen sequenced was PBMCs. The receptors shown here come from a woman between 45 and 60 years old in good health and CMV-seropositive.

The V and J genes are TRBV9 and TRBJ2-3; 7 positions match TRBD2. Germline lookup yields CDR1 SGDLS and CDR2 YYNGEE. The CDR3 has 17 amino acids. Unmatched junction bases numbered 13, after V lost 0 bases and J lost 6 bases. The CDR3 protein is CASSVEGGGPARDTQYF. CDR3 bases: TGTGCCAGCAGCGTAGAGGGCGGGGGACCAGCGAGGGATACGCAGTATTTT.

This clone has only a few counts. V usage is TRBV29-1 and J usage is TRBJ2-3; D gene ambiguous. Per germline, CDR1 SQVTM and CDR2 ANQGSEA. Trimming took off 5 bases at V and 1 base at J, with 16 bases between the two ends. The CDR3 spans 15 residues. In DNA form, the CDR3 reads TGCAGCGTTTTGTTGGAGAACCGGGGCACAGATACGCAGTATTTT. It encodes CSVLLENRGTDTQYF.

The rearrangement joins TRBV19 to TRBJ2-7; perhaps TRBD1 as D (6 bases). This CDR3 has 18 residues. The V gene's germline CDR1 is LNHDA and CDR2 SQIVND (reference sequence). V lost 3 bases to trimming and J lost 4 bases, with 25 bases between them. The CDR3 loop is CASSIDRIPPILGYEQYF. Here the CDR3 DNA reads TGTGCCAGTAGTATTGACAGGATACCCCCTATCCTCGGGTACGAGCAGTACTTC.

This chain uses TRBV9 with TRBJ1-6; no clear D. The CDR3 sequence is 14 residues long. V shed 5 bases and J shed 0 bases, with 6 bases lying between them. Germline lookup yields CDR1 SGDLS and CDR2 YYNGEE. This chain's CDR3 is CASSESSYNSPLHF. The CDR3 bases are TGTGCCAGCAGTGAGAGCTCCTATAATTCACCCCTCCACTTT.

V gene TRBV4-2 combines with J gene TRBJ2-1; 9 bases match TRBD1. This CDR3 comprises 16 residues. The V segment lost 4 bases and the J segment 5 bases; nucleotides outside the gene matches: 9. The germline CDR1 and CDR2 sequences are LGHNA and YNFKEQ. Written as DNA, the CDR3 is TGTGCCAGCAGCCGCAAACAGGGGGCGGAAAACAATGAGCAGTTCTTC. This codes for CASSRKQGAENNEQFF.

The chain links TRBV19 to TRBJ2-7, with 7 bases lining up with TRBD1. The V segment lost 5 bases and the J segment 3 bases; nucleotides outside the gene matches: 7. Looked up from germline, CDR1 is LNHDA and CDR2 is SQIVND (reference sequence). This CDR3 comprises 14 residues. The CDR3 is CASSGWDRVYEQYF. The CDR3 DNA follows: TGTGCCAGTAGTGGCTGGGACAGAGTCTACGAGCAGTACTTC.

The gene calls are TRBV6-6 and TRBJ2-5; TRBD1 agrees at 7 bases. The end of the DNA aligns better with TRBJ2-7, so the J call may be wrong. The germline CDR1 and CDR2 sequences are MNHNY and SVGAGI (reference sequence). The CDR3 is 14 amino acids. CDR3 region: CASSYRQGEYEQYF. CDR3 coding DNA: TGTGCCAGCAGCTACAGACAGGGAGAGTACGAGCAGTACTTC.

The CDR3 spells CASRNRLAGTNEQFF. CDR3 coding DNA: TGTGCCAGCAGAAACAGGCTAGCGGGGACCAATGAGCAGTTCTTC. The chain links TRBV6-5 to TRBJ2-1; 9 bases are a match to TRBD2. The germline V gene encodes CDR1 MNHEY and CDR2 SVGAGI. The CDR3 is 15 amino acids. V lost 6 bases and J lost 6; bases outside the gene matches: 9.

The chain employs TRBV10-3 and TRBJ2-1, with 13 bases fitting TRBD2. The CDR3 sequence is 16 residues long. J gave up 4 bases and V 7 bases, and 7 bases lay outside the gene matches. Germline V gene sequence: CDR1 ENHRY, CDR2 SYGVKD. This CDR3 is CAITPGLAGIYNEQFF. The CDR3 nucleotides are TGTGCCATCACCCCGGGACTAGCGGGGATATACAATGAGCAGTTCTTC.

The chain carries TRBV27 and TRBJ2-7; D possibly corresponds to TRBD2 (5 bases). In germline, CDR1 is MNHEY, CDR2 SMNVEV (reference sequence). Trimming took off 6 bases at V and 0 bases at J, with 21 bases between the two ends. The CDR3 contains 17 residues. In DNA form, the CDR3 reads TGTGCCAGCAGCGCGGACCCGCGACGGGATACCTCCTACGAGCAGTACTTC. Protein product: CASSADPRRDTSYEQYF.

CDR3 sequence: CASSPGTSGYEQYF. Here the CDR3 DNA reads TGTGCCAGCAGCCCCGGGACTAGCGGTTACGAGCAGTACTTC. The V and J genes are TRBV4-2 and TRBJ2-7; TRBD2 matches 11 bases. J gave up 4 bases and V 4 bases, and 3 bases lay outside the gene matches. The germline CDR1 and CDR2 sequences are LGHNA and YNFKEQ. The CDR3 consists of 14 residues.

This chain links TRBV6-7 with TRBJ1-2, with a possible D match to TRBD1 (5 bases). TRBV6-7 is marked as an open reading frame, function uncertain. V lost 6 bases to trimming and J lost 9 bases, with 23 bases between them. The CDR3 contains 15 residues. CDR3 amino acids: CASRVDSSDWVSYTF. In DNA form, the CDR3 reads TGTGCCAGCAGGGTAGACAGCTCTGATTGGGTGAGCTACACCTTC.

The V gene is TRBV6-1, the J gene TRBJ2-7; possible D gene TRBD1, 5 bases. CDR3 length: 15 amino acids. The V gene lost 7 bases and the J gene lost 7 bases, with 23 bases spanning the gap. Germline CDR1 is MNHNS and CDR2 is SASEGT. The CDR3: CASIQSGQVSREQYF. DNA for the CDR3: TGTGCCAGCATCCAGTCAGGGCAGGTCTCTAGGGAGCAGTACTTC.

This clone was found a few times. V usage is TRBV5-6 and J usage is TRBJ2-1; the match to TRBD1 covers 9 bases. The germline CDR1 and CDR2 sequences are SGHDT and YYEEEE. With V trimmed by 5 bases and J by 8 bases, 5 bases remained unmatched. CDR3 length: 13 residues. The DNA for the CDR3 is TGTGCCAGCAGGCCATGGGACAGGGATGAGCAGTTCTTC. This gives the protein CASRPWDRDEQFF.

This clone showed up just a few times. The rearrangement links TRBV6-1 to TRBJ2-7, with 7 bases that match TRBD1. The germline V gene has CDR1 MNHNS and CDR2 SASEGT. This CDR3 is 13 amino acids long. V shed 10 bases, J shed 2 bases, and the junction held 8 bases outside the gene matches. CDR3 coding DNA: TGTGCCACAAGGACAGGAAGGGCCTACGAGCAGTACTTC. Amino acid sequence: CATRTGRAYEQYF.

The chain uses TRBV19 and TRBJ2-2, with 8 bases that match TRBD1. There are 16 residues in the CDR3. The germline CDR1 and CDR2 sequences are LNHDA and SQIVND (reference sequence). The V and J ends lost 5 bases and 5 bases, in that order; junction bases with no gene match: 10. CDR3 nucleotide sequence: TGTGCCAGTAGTTGGAGACTGACAGGGGTGACCGGGGAGCTGTTTTTT. Amino acid sequence: CASSWRLTGVTGELFF.

The chain joins TRBV7-6 to TRBJ2-3; 12 bases align to TRBD2. This CDR3 region has 17 residues. The ends lost 0 bases at V and 5 bases at J; junction bases unmatched: 6. Germline CDR1 and CDR2: SGHVS and FNYEAQ. Written as DNA, the CDR3 is TGTGCCAGCAGCTTAGCAGGACTAGCGGGGAGTCTAGATACGCAGTATTTT. It specifies CASSLAGLAGSLDTQYF. Together with reference TRBV7-6 and TRBJ2-3, the CDR3 gives the full variable domain: GAGVSQSPRYKVTKRGQDVALRCDPISGHVSLYWYRQALGQGPEFLTYFNYEAQQDKSGLPNDRFSAERPEGSISTLTIQRTEQRDSAMYRCASSLAGLAGSLDTQYFGPGTRLTVL.